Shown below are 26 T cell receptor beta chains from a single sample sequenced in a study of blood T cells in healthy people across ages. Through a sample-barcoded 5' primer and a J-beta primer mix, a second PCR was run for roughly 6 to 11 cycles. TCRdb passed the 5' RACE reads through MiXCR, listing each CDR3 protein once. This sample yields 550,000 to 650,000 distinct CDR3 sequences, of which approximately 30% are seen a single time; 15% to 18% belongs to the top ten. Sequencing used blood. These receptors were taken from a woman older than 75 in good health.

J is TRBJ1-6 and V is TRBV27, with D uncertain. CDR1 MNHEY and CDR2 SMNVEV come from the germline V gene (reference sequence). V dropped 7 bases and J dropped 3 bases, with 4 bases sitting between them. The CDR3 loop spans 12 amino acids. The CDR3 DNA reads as TGTGCCAGCACCGGCTATAATTCACCCCTCCACTTT. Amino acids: CASTGYNSPLHF.

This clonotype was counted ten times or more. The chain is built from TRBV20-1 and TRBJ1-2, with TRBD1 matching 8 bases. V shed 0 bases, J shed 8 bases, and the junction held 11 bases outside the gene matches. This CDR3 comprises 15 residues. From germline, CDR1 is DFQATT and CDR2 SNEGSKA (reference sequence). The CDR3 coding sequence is TGCAGTGCTAGAGATTTTACCAGGGGGCAAATCGGCTACACCTTC. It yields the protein CSARDFTRGQIGYTF.

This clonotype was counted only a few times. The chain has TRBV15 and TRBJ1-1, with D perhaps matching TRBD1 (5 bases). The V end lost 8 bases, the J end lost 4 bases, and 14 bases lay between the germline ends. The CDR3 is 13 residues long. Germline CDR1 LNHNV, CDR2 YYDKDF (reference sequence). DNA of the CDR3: TGTGCCACCCGGGCAGGGCCCCTCACTGAAGCTTTCTTT. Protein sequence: CATRAGPLTEAFF.

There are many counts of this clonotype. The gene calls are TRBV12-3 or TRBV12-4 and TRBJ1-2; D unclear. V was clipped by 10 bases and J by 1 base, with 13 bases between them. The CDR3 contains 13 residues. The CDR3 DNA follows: TGTGCCACCGAAGGACGTCTTAACTATGGCTACACCTTC. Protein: CATEGRLNYGYTF.

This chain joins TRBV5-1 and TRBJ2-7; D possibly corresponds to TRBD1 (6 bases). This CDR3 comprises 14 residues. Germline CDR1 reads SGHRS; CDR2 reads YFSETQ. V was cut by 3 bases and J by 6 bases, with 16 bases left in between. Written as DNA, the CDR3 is TGCGCCAGCAGCTGGGGGCCTGGGGTGGCCGAGCAGTACTTC. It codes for CASSWGPGVAEQYF. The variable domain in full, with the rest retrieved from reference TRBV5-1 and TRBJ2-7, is KAGVTQTPRYLIKTRGQQVTLSCSPISGHRSVSWYQQTPGQGLQFLFEYFSETQRNKGNFPGRFSGRQFSNSRSEMNVSTLELGDSALYLCASSWGPGVAEQYFGPGTRLTVT.

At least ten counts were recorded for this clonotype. CDR3 sequence reads: CSAIPGASSYNEQFF. The CDR3 nucleotides are TGCAGTGCTATCCCCGGGGCGAGCTCCTACAATGAGCAGTTCTTC. The chain carries TRBV20-1 and TRBJ2-1; tentatively, D is TRBD1 or TRBD2 (5 bases each). There are 15 residues in the CDR3. Looked up from germline, CDR1 is DFQATT and CDR2 is SNEGSKA (reference sequence). V was cut by 4 bases and J by 0 bases, with 13 bases left in between.

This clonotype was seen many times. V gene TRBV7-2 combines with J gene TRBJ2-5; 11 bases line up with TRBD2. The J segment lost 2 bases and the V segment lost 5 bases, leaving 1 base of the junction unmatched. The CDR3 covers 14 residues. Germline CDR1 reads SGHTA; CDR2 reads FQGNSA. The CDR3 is CASSRLAGQETQYF. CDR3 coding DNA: TGTGCCAGCAGCCGACTAGCGGGGCAAGAGACCCAGTACTTC.

Written as DNA, the CDR3 is TGTGCCAGCAGCTTTACAGGGTACTACAATGAGCAGTTCTTC. This encodes CASSFTGYYNEQFF. The V gene is TRBV11-2, the J gene TRBJ2-1; D perhaps matches TRBD1 (6 bases). The V gene lost 3 bases and the J gene lost 3 bases, with 9 bases spanning the gap. The CDR3 contains 14 residues. Germline V lookup: CDR1 SGHAT, CDR2 FQNNGV.

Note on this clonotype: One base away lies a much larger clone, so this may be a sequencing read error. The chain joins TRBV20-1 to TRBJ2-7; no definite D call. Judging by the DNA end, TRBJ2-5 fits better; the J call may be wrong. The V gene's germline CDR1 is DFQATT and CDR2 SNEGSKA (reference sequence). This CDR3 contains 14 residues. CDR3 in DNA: TGCAGTGCTAGTCCTACAAGGTTGGGAGAGACCCAGTACTTC. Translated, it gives CSASPTRLGETQYF.

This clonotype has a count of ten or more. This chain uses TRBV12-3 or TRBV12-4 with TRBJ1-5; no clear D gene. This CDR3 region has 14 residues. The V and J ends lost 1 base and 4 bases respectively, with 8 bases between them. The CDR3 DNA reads TGTGCCAGCAGTTTAGGTAGCAGGAATCAGCCCCAGCATTTT. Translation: CASSLGSRNQPQHF.

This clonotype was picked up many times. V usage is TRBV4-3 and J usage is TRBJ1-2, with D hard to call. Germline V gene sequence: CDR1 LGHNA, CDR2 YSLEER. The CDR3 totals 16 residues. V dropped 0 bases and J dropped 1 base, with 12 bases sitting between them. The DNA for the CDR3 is TGCGCCAGCAGCCAAGATTTAAGGGAGGGTAACTATGGCTACACCTTC. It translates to CASSQDLREGNYGYTF.

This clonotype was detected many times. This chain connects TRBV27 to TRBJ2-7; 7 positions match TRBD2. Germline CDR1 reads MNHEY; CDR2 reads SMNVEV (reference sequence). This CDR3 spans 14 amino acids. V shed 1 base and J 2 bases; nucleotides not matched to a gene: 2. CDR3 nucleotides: TGTGCCAGCAGTTTATGGGCGGGGGCCTACGAGCAGTACTTC. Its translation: CASSLWAGAYEQYF.

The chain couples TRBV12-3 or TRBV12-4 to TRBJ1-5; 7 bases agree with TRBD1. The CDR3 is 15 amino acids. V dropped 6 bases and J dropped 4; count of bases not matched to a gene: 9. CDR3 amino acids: CASRYTGADNQPQHF. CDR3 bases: TGTGCCAGCAGATACACAGGGGCTGATAATCAGCCCCAGCATTTT.

The chain's CDR3 is CATRDRANSNQPQHF. CDR3 DNA sequence: TGTGCCACCAGGGACAGGGCAAATAGCAATCAGCCCCAGCATTTT. The chain uses TRBV19 and TRBJ1-5; 9 bases match TRBD1. There are 15 residues in the CDR3. The V gene end was trimmed by 10 bases and the J gene end by 0 bases; junction bases not matched to a gene: 7. Germline V gene sequence: CDR1 LNHDA, CDR2 SQIVND (reference sequence). The complete variable domain, with remaining parts taken from reference TRBV19 and TRBJ1-5, reads DGGITQSPKYLFRKEGQNVTLSCEQNLNHDAMYWYRQDPGQGLRLIYYSQIVNDFQKGDIAEGYSVSREKKESFPLTVTSAQKNPTAFYLCATRDRANSNQPQHFGDGTRLSIL.

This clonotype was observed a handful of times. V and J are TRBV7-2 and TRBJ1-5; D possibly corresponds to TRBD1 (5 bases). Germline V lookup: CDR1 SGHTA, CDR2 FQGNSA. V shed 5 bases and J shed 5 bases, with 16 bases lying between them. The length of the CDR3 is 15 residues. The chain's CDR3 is CASSPKGRWDQPQHF. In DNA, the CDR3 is TGTGCCAGCAGCCCTAAGGGACGTTGGGATCAGCCCCAGCATTTT.

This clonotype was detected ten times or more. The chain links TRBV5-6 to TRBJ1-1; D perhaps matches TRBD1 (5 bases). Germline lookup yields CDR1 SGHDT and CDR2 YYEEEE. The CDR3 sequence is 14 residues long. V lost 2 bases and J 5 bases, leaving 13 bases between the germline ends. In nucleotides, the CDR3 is TGTGCCAGCAGCTTAACAGGATGGGATACTGAAGCTTTCTTT. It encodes CASSLTGWDTEAFF.

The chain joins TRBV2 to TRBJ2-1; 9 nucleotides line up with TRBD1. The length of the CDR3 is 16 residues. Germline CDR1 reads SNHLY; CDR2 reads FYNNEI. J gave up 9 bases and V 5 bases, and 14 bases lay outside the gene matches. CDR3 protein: CASSYRLGQGRSEQFF. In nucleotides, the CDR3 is TGTGCCAGCAGTTACCGGCTCGGACAGGGGAGAAGTGAGCAGTTCTTC.

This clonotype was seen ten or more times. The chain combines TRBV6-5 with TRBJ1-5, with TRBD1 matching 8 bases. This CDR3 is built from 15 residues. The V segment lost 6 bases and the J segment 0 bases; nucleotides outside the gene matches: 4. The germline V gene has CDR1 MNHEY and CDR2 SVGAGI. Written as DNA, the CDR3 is TGTGCCAGCAGCCAAACAGGGGGTAGCAATCAGCCCCAGCATTTT. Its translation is CASSQTGGSNQPQHF.

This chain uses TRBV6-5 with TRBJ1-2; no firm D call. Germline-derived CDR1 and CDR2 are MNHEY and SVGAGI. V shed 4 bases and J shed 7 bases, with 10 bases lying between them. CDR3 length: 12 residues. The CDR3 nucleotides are TGTGCCAGCAGTTCCCTAGGGTCTGGCTACACCTTC. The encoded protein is CASSSLGSGYTF.

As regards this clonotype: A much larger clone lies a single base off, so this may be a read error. CDR3 DNA sequence: TGTGCCTGGAGTGTAAACAGGGGGGCCTACGGGCAGTACTTC. Its translation is CAWSVNRGAYGQYF. The chain combines TRBV30 with TRBJ2-7; 8 bases fit TRBD1. This CDR3 comprises 14 residues. Looked up from germline, CDR1 is GTSNPN and CDR2 is SVGIG (reference sequence).

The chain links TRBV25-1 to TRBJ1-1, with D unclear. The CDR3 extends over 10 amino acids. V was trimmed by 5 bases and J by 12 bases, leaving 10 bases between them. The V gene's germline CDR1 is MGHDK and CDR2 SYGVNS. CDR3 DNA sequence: TGTGCCAGCAGTCTTGGGTTGACTTTCTTT. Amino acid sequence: CASSLGLTFF.

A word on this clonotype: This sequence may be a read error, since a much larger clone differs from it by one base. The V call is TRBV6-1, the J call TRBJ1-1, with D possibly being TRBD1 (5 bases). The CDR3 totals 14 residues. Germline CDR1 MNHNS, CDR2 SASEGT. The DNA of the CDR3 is TGTGCCAGCAGGGAAGCGCAGGGAATCACTGAAGCTTTCTTT. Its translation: CASREAQGITEAFF.

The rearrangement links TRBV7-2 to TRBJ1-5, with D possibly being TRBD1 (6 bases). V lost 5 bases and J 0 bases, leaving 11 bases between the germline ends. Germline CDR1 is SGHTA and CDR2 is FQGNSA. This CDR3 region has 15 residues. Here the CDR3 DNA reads TGTGCCAGCAGCCGGGGGGGCAATAGCAATCAGCCCCAGCATTTT. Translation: CASSRGGNSNQPQHF.

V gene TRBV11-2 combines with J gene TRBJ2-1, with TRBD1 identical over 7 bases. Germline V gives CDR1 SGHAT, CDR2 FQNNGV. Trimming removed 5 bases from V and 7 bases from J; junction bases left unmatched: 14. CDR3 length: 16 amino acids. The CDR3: CASSLVTGSRRNEQFF. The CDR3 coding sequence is TGTGCCAGCAGCCTCGTGACAGGGTCAAGAAGGAATGAGCAGTTCTTC. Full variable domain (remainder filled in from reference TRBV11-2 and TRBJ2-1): EAGVAQSPRYKIIEKRQSVAFWCNPISGHATLYWYQQILGQGPKLLIQFQNNGVVDDSQLPKDRFSAERLKGVDSTLKIQPAKLEDSAVYLCASSLVTGSRRNEQFFGPGTRLTVL.

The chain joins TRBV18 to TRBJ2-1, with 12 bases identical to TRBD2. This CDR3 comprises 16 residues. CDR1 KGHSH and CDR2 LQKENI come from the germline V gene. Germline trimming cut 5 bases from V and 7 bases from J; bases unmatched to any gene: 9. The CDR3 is CASSSTTSGSLNEQFF. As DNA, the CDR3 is TGTGCCAGCTCATCAACGACTAGCGGGAGTCTTAATGAGCAGTTCTTC. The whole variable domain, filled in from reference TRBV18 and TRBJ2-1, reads NAGVMQNPRHLVRRRGQEARLRCSPMKGHSHVYWYRQLPEEGLKFMVYLQKENIIDESGMPKERFSAEFPKEGPSILRIQQVVRGDSAAYFCASSSTTSGSLNEQFFGPGTRLTVL.

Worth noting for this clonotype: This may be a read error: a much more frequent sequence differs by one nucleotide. DNA of the CDR3: TGTGCCAGCAGCTTAAGTATAGGGTCTAGCGCAGATACGCAGTATTTT. This encodes CASSLSIGSSADTQYF. The rearrangement joins TRBV3-1 to TRBJ2-3; D may be TRBD2 (6 bases). The CDR3 consists of 16 residues. Deletions cut 5 bases from V and 4 bases from J, with 19 bases between. Looked up from germline, CDR1 is LGHDT and CDR2 is YNNKEL (reference sequence).